The following is a TCR beta chain sequence with its context. Its target is unknown. 60 Vbeta and 13 Jbeta primers were used in PCR. Clones were read by immunoSEQ multiplex PCR, and TCRdb kept only the in-frame ones, dropping some. This sample has some 150,000 clones, with approximately 80% found just once. Unmatched junction bases numbered 2, after V lost 7 bases and J lost 3 bases. The CDR3 covers 11 residues. CDR1 is SQVTM, CDR2 ANQGSEA, per germline. The data were taken from a study of cytomegalovirus exposure and HLA in healthy donors. Whole-study results and caveats: The likely origin of a cluster of highly shared sequence variants was a sequencing artifact.

The sequencing input was PBMCs. This receptor was taken from a man between 25 and 39 years old in good health and CMV-seropositive. The chain combines TRBV29-1 with TRBJ2-7, with 8 bases that match TRBD2. The CDR3 DNA reads TGCAGCGGGACTAGCAGCTACGAGCAGTACTTC. Translated, it gives CSGTSSYEQYF.